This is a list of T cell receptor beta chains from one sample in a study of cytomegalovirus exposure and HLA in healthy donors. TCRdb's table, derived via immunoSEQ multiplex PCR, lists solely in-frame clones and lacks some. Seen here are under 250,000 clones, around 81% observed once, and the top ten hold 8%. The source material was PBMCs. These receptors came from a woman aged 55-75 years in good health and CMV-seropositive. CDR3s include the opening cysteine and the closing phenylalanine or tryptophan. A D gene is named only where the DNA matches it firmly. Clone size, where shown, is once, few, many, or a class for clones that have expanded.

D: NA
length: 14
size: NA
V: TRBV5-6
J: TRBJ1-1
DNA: TGTGCCAGCAGCTTCGGCCCCGGGGGGGCCGAAGCTTTCTTT
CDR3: CASSFGPGGAEAFF

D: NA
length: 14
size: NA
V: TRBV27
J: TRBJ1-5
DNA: TGTGCCAGCAGTTCTCTTAATAGCAATCAGCCCCAGCATTTT
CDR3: CASSSLNSNQPQHF

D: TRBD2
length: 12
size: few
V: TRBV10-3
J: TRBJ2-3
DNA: TGTGCCACCTCAAAAGGGGGGACTAGGGGGTATTTT
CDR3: CATSKGGTRGYF

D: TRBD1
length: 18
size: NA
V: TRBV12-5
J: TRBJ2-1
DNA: TGTGCTAGTGGTTTGGTAGGGGACAGGGGGCTGGTTGAAAATGAGCAGTTCTTC
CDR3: CASGLVGDRGLVENEQFF

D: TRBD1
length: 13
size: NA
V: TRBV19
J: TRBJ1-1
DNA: TGTGCCACCTCGACAGGGAGTAACACTGAAGCTTTCTTT
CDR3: CATSTGSNTEAFF

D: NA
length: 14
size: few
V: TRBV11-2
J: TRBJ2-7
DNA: TGTGCCAGCAGCCGCTCCAGGGGATCCTACGAGCAGTACTTC
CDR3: CASSRSRGSYEQYF

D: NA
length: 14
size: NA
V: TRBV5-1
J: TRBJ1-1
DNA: TGCGCCAGCAGCTTGGCGGGGGATTCCACTGAAGCTTTCTTT
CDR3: CASSLAGDSTEAFF

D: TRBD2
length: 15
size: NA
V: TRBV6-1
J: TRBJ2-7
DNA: TGTGCCAGCAGTGAAGCTAGCGGGAGTTCCTACGAGCAGTACTTC
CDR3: CASSEASGSSYEQYF

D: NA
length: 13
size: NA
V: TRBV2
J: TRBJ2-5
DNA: TGTGCCAGCAGTGGCGCTGGGGCGGAGACCCAGTACTTC
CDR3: CASSGAGAETQYF

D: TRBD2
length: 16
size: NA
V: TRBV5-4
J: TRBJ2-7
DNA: TGTGCCAGCAGCCTTGGGCCTAGCGGGAGTATTCGGGAGCAGTACTTC
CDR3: CASSLGPSGSIREQYF

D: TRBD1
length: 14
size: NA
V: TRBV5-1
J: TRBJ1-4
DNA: TGCGCCAGCAGCTTGCCAGGGGGCGATGAAAAACTGTTTTTT
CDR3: CASSLPGGDEKLFF

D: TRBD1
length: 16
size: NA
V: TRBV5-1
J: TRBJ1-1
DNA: TGCGCCAGCAGCTTGGACGGACAGGGTTTGAGCACTGAAGCTTTCTTT
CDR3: CASSLDGQGLSTEAFF

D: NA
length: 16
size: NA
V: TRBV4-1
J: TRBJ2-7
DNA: TGCGCCAGCAGCCAAGTCGGTGAGGGAGGCCTCTACGAGCAGTACTTC
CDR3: CASSQVGEGGLYEQYF

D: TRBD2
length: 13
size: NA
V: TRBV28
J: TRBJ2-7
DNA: TGTGCCAGCACGGGGGGGCGCTTAGTAGGGCAGTACTTC
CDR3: CASTGGRLVGQYF

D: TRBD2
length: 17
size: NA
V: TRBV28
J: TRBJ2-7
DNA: TGTGCCAGCAGCGGACCCCCCACACTAGCGGGACGTTACGAGCAGTACTTC
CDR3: CASSGPPTLAGRYEQYF

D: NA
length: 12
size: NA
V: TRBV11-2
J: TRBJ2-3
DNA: TGTGCCAGCAGCTTCTTCGAGGATACGCAGTATTTT
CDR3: CASSFFEDTQYF

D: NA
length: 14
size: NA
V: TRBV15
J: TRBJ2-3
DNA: TGTGCCACCAGCAGAGTGGGCAGCACAGATACGCAGTATTTT
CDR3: CATSRVGSTDTQYF

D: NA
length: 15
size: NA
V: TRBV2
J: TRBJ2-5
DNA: TGTGCCAGCATCGTCTCTGACTCGCAGGGGGAGACCCAGTACTTC
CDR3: CASIVSDSQGETQYF

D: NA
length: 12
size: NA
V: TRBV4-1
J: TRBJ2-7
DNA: TGCGCCAGCAGCCAAGGGGGCGACGAGCAGTACTTC
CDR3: CASSQGGDEQYF